This T cell receptor (beta chain) stems from a study of T-cell memory formation after mild COVID-19 (dated by TCRdb to the early 2020s). Background on the whole study: Most TCR sequence clusters were specific to one of the two donors. T-cell clones expanding and contracting after mild COVID-19 in a couple of donors were tracked by longitudinal TCRalpha and TCRbeta repertoire sequencing. The cohort was made up of two young adult volunteers, one female and one male, who were previously healthy. Findings and caveats that apply to the study as a whole: Balanced CD4/CD8 phenotypes were observed for clones contracting from day 15 to 85, whereas a bias towards CD4+ was observed for a second wave of clones expanding from day 15 to 37. The study covered only two mild cases, and larger cohorts including severe cases with pre-infection samples were considered necessary. Contracting CD4+ clones were located mainly in the CM and EM memory subsets, whereas CD8+ clones were found to be enriched in EMRA. SARS-CoV-2 specificity was not confirmed for the second-wave clones peaking on day 37. Some responding clones were found in pre-infection memory, which suggests that pre-existing cross-reactive memory T cells took part in the SARS-CoV-2 response.

Counted from cysteine to phenylalanine, this CDR3 has 19 amino acids. Only the CDR3 DNA is retained, 57 bases long and in frame from the first base. From the germline V gene, CDR1 is MGHRA and CDR2 is YSYEKL. Compared with germline, V lacks 3 bases and J lacks 2 bases; bases without a gene match: 16. PBMCs were isolated by Ficoll-Paque density gradient centrifugation. This clonotype was detected only a few times. This receptor's antigen is unknown. The input lacks base qualities; no much larger clone sits a single base away. These reads were obtained on an Illumina NovaSeq 6000. cDNA libraries for TCRalpha and TCRbeta were prepared by 5'RACE using constant-segment primers, with sample barcodes and unique molecular identifiers added. Trizol reagent was used to extract RNA from every sample. Amplification of the libraries took two PCR steps, and the second step added a second sample barcode plus Illumina TruSeq adapters. Libraries were sequenced on an Illumina NovaSeq with 2 x 150 bp paired-end reads. Regarding the original processing steps: The reads were demultiplexed and collapsed into UMI-guided consensus sequences using migec v1.2.7. Using mixcr v2.1.11, UMI consensuses were aligned to TRA and TRB V and J templates and then assembled into clonotypes. A clonotype was counted as expanded or contracted only if both edgeR and NoisET called the change significant, with noise models trained on biological replicates. For edgeR calls, a false discovery rate-adjusted p below 0.01 and a log2 fold-change threshold of 1 were applied. As an exploratory analysis of dynamics, max-normalized trajectories of the 1000 most abundant clonotypes were examined with PCA combined with hierarchical clustering. Each responding clone was given a CD4 or CD8 phenotype based on the CD4+ and CD8+ repertoires, which had been sequenced separately. TCRdb applied fastp at Q25 and MiXCR to the public reads, then kept only in-frame beta chains. Each entry is one CDR3 protein sequence, shown with its most common DNA and genes. Here the V and J calls rest on TCRdb's processing, not on the authors' analysis. Counted in this sample were roughly 250,000 distinct CDR3 sequences; roughly 17% of them appeared once. 20% to 25% of the sample belongs to the ten largest clones.

This receptor was identified in a man between 18 and 29 years old who had mild COVID-19 (a few samples of this study predate the infection). The sample titles of this study are shuffled in the database, so cell type and time point are left out; the donor was told from shared clones. The receptor chain draws on TRBV4-1 and TRBJ2-3, with 8 bases matching TRBD2. The sequenced sample was PBMCs or a T cell subset sorted from them (not recorded which). The DNA reads TGCGCCAGCAGCCATCACAGCGAACGGGGGGGTCCTTCCACAGATACGCAGTATTTT. It specifies CASSHHSERGGPSTDTQYF.